This T cell receptor beta chain emerged from a study of T cell responses to AZD1222 COVID-19 vaccine. Across the whole study: Doses given second, at about 4 or about 12 weeks, were pooled.

The repertoire was sequenced with immunoSEQ multiplex PCR; TCRdb's copy has only in-frame clones and lacks some. Of more than 110,000 clones in the sample, around nine tenths were seen once. CDR1 and CDR2 (germline): DFQATT, SNEGSKA (reference sequence). This CDR3 spans 11 amino acids. Trimming removed 6 bases at V and 5 bases at J, with 10 bases between. V usage is TRBV20-1 and J usage is TRBJ2-5; D unresolved. Here the sequenced sample was peripheral blood, taken on day 0 of AZD1222 vaccination. The TCR comes from an adult in good health. The CDR3 loop reads CSAPRPETQYF. The CDR3 DNA is TGCAGTGCCCCAAGGCCGGAGACCCAGTACTTC.